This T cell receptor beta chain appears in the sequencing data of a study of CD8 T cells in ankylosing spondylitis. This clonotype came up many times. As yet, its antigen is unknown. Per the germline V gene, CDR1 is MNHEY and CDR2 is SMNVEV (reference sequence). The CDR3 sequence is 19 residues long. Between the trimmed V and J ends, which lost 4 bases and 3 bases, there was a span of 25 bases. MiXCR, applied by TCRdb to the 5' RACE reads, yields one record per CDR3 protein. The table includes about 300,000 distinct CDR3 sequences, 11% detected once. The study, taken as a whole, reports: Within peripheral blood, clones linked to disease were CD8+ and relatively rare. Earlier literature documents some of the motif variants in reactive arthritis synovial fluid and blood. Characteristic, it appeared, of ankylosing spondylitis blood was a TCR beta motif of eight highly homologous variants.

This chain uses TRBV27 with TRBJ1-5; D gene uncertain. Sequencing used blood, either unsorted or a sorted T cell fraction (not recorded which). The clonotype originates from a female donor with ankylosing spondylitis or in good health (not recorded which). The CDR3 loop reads CASSYQVTVKFYDNQPQHF. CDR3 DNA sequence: TGTGCCAGCAGTTATCAGGTGACCGTTAAGTTCTACGACAATCAGCCCCAGCATTTT.